The clone carrying this T cell receptor beta chain was seen once. Its specificity is unknown. CDR1 and CDR2 from the germline V gene are DFQATT and SNEGSKA (reference sequence). This CDR3 comprises 10 residues. Trimming removed 2 bases at V and 4 bases at J, with 2 bases between. Data came from immunoSEQ multiplex PCR; TCRdb stores just in-frame clones and leaves some out. The sample holds approximately 120,000 clones, more than 85% seen once. This record comes from a study of T cell responses to AZD1222 COVID-19 vaccine. General study results and limits: Sampling captured repertoires only after the peak T cell response.

V usage is TRBV20-1 and J usage is TRBJ1-1; D is unclear. The starting material was peripheral blood, obtained on day 0 of AZD1222 vaccination. This receptor was taken from an adult in good health. This chain's CDR3 is CSARITEAFF. CDR3 coding DNA: TGCAGTGCTAGAATCACTGAAGCTTTCTTT.